A selection of T cell receptor beta chains follows, all from one sample in a study of regulatory T cells in long-lasting Graves disease. Each CDR3 protein is one row after TCRdb ran MiXCR on the multiplex PCR reads. The data hold some 200,000 distinct CDR3 sequences, with 15% to 20% observed a single time. These records were also assigned to another study, of T cells in Graves' hyperthyroidism and ophthalmopathy.

The source was peripheral blood mononuclear cells (PBMCs), collected at new diagnosis, from a patient treated with antithyroid drugs. These receptors were collected from a woman aged 30 to 39 with Graves disease. CDR3s include the opening cysteine and the closing phenylalanine or tryptophan. The D gene is left open where the match is weak. Clone sizes are given selectively: once, few, many, or a class where the clone is expanded.

.,TRBJ2-6,TRBV28,many,CASRPIQGAGANVLTF,TGTGCCAGCAGACCTATTCAAGGGGCTGGGGCCAACGTCCTGACTTTC
TRBD2,TRBJ2-1,TRBV20-1,many,CSASATSGSYNEQFF,TGCAGTGCTAGTGCGACTAGCGGGAGCTACAATGAGCAGTTCTTC
.,TRBJ2-7,TRBV14,.,CASSQLRERGEQYF,TGTGCCAGCAGCCAATTACGGGAGAGAGGCGAGCAGTACTTC
TRBD1,TRBJ1-1,TRBV3-1,many,CASRLQGTNTEAFF,TGTGCCAGCAGGTTACAGGGGACGAACACTGAAGCTTTCTTT
TRBD1,TRBJ2-1,TRBV12-3/TRBV12-4,many,CASSRPGQGNNEQFF,TGTGCCAGCAGCCGACCGGGACAGGGGAACAATGAGCAGTTCTTC
TRBD2,TRBJ2-3,TRBV6-1,.,CQGAGRYTQYF,TGTCAGGGAGCGGGGCGGTATACGCAGTATTTT
TRBD1,TRBJ2-4,TRBV6-2/TRBV6-3,many,CASSERSGQGSLAKNIQYF,TGTGCCAGCAGTGAAAGGTCAGGACAGGGTTCACTAGCCAAAAACATTCAGTACTTC
TRBD2,TRBJ2-3,TRBV19,few,CASSLRIAGEYYTDTQYF,TGTGCCAGTAGTCTCAGAATAGCGGGGGAGTATTACACAGATACGCAGTATTTT
.,TRBJ2-6,TRBV18,many,CASSPAGANVLTF,TGTGCCAGCTCACCAGCAGGGGCCAACGTCCTGACTTTC
TRBD2,TRBJ2-1,TRBV15,.,CATSGGLAYNEQFF,TGTGCCACCAGCGGGGGACTAGCGTACAATGAGCAGTTCTTC
.,TRBJ2-1,TRBV7-6,many,CASSLTGGEQFF,TGTGCCAGCAGCTTAACCGGGGGTGAGCAGTTCTTC
.,TRBJ2-3,TRBV10-3,many,CAISGWGDVDTQYF,TGTGCCATCAGTGGATGGGGGGATGTAGATACGCAGTATTTT
.,TRBJ1-3,TRBV9,many,CASSSAGMAGNTIYF,TGTGCCAGCAGCTCGGCGGGGATGGCTGGAAACACCATATATTTT
TRBD2,TRBJ2-5,TRBV28,few,CASSLWTGGRAETQYF,TGTGCCAGCAGTTTATGGACGGGGGGGCGAGCAGAGACCCAGTACTTC
.,TRBJ2-1,TRBV19,many,CASSIQEGGYNEQFF,TGTGCCAGTAGTATTCAGGAGGGAGGTTACAATGAGCAGTTCTTC
.,TRBJ1-1,TRBV7-9,many,CASQRNGGGIDTEAFF,TGTGCCAGCCAACGTAACGGTGGGGGGATCGACACTGAAGCTTTCTTT
.,TRBJ1-3,TRBV4-1,few,CASSRTGTPGGSGNTIYF,TGCGCCAGCAGCCGAACCGGGACACCCGGCGGCTCTGGAAACACCATATATTTT